This T cell receptor beta chain stems from a study of identical twins. Between the trimmed V and J ends, which lost 5 bases and 0 bases, there was a span of 11 bases. There are 15 residues in the CDR3. CDR1 and CDR2 (germline): SGHVS, FQNEAQ. TCRdb itself ran the 5' RACE reads through MiXCR, one entry per CDR3 protein. The top ten hold 1.5% to 2% of the sample, which has hundreds of thousands of distinct CDR3 sequences, 10% to 15% seen once. This clonotype was counted at least ten times. Its antigen is undetermined. Study-level findings and limits: Within cord blood, abundant beta clonotypes carried fewer insertions, but memory repertoires showed no such trend. Conclusions relied on cross-sectional statistical analysis, not following the same donors. In monozygotic twins, models underestimated the sharing of out-of-frame TCR alpha.

In addition, the sample was reused for a study of yellow fever vaccine responses in identical twins.

This receptor was identified in a woman under 30 in good health. The rearrangement uses TRBV7-8 and TRBJ2-1; D may be TRBD2 (5 bases). Sequencing used PBMCs. DNA of the CDR3: TGTGCCAGCAGCAAGCGGCCAAGCTCCTACAATGAGCAGTTCTTC. This sequence encodes CASSKRPSSYNEQFF.